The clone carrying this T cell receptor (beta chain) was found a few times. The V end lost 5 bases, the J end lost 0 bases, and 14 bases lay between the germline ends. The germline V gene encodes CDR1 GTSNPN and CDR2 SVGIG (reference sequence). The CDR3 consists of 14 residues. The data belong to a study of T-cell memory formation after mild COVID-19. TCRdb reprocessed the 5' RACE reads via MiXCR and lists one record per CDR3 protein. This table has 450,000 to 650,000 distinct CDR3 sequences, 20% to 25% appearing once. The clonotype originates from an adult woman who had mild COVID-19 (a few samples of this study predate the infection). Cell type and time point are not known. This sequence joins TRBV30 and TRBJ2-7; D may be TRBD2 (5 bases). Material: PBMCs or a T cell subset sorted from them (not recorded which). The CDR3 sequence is CAWCGRAASYEQYF. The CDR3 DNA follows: TGTGCCTGGTGCGGGCGGGCCGCCTCCTACGAGCAGTACTTC.